The clone carrying this T cell receptor beta chain showed up many times. These data originate in a study of Graves' ophthalmopathy and Graves' hyperthyroidism. RNA transcripts provided the template for amplifying TCR beta CDR3 regions. HTBI-primed first-round RT-PCR preceded second-round multiplex PCR. Each CDR3 protein gets one entry after TCRdb re-called the multiplex PCR reads with MiXCR. The sample shows approximately 41,000 distinct CDR3 sequences, approximately 52% of them seen only once. Germline V gene sequence: CDR1 LGHNT, CDR2 FRNRAP. The ends were cut back, 0 bases at V and 5 bases at J, with 20 bases in the middle. This CDR3 contains 18 residues.

The sequencing sample was made of peripheral blood. This receptor was identified in an adult man with Graves' ophthalmopathy. V usage is TRBV12-5 and J usage is TRBJ1-5; D is ambiguous. CDR3 coding DNA: TGTGCTAGTGGTTTGGTACCGGAGGTTGAGAATTTCTATCAGCCCCAGCATTTT. Translating gives CASGLVPEVENFYQPQHF.